Below are 15 T cell receptor beta chains sequenced from a single sample in a study of vaccination effects on CD4 cells after COVID-19. Using immunoSEQ multiplex PCR, the repertoire was profiled, and TCRdb retains in-frame clones only, with some absent. The sample includes roughly 41,000 clones, around 66% of them seen just once. The antigens for these receptors are not known. It was after 10 days of culture that CD4+ T cells were isolated. Vaccine administered to participants consisted of two doses of either BNT162b2 or mRNA-1273. Material: CD4+ T cells from PBMCs cultured without peptide, obtained after COVID-19 vaccination. Every receptor here comes from a human donor who received a COVID-19 vaccine.

The chain joins TRBV5-1 to TRBJ2-7; D is unclear. Trimming stripped 0 bases from V and 0 bases from J, with 10 bases between. CDR1 SGHRS and CDR2 YFSETQ come from the germline V gene. This CDR3 comprises 15 residues. CDR3 region: CASSLGYGPSYEQYF. DNA for the CDR3: TGCGCCAGCAGCTTGGGGTACGGCCCCTCCTACGAGCAGTACTTC.

This clone has only one observation. This chain links TRBV30 with TRBJ1-6; D may be TRBD1 (6 bases). The CDR3 contains 13 residues. V was trimmed by 4 bases and J by 8 bases, leaving 12 bases between them. Germline lookup yields CDR1 GTSNPN and CDR2 SVGIG (reference sequence). CDR3 protein: CAWTSGAYSPLHF. CDR3 DNA: TGTGCCTGGACATCAGGGGCATATTCACCCCTCCACTTT.

The chain carries TRBV6-1 and TRBJ1-2; tentatively, D is TRBD1 (6 bases). CDR3 length: 15 amino acids. V was clipped by 2 bases and J by 3 bases, with 13 bases between them. Germline CDR1 MNHNS, CDR2 SASEGT. The CDR3 DNA follows: TGTGCCAGCAGTGAAATTCCAGGGGACTACTATGGCTACACCTTC. Translation: CASSEIPGDYYGYTF.

The genes are TRBV2 and TRBJ2-4; 11 nucleotides match TRBD2. Trimming cost V 7 bases and J 1 base; bases outside gene matches: 15. This CDR3 spans 19 amino acids. The germline V gene encodes CDR1 SNHLY and CDR2 FYNNEI. Here the CDR3 DNA reads TGTGCCAGCACCCTTACGATAGCGGGAGGGCCTGGGGCCAAAAACATTCAGTACTTC. The encoded protein is CASTLTIAGGPGAKNIQYF.

This clone was seen a handful of times. The V gene is TRBV19, the J gene TRBJ1-5; D unresolved. CDR1 and CDR2 from the germline V gene are LNHDA and SQIVND (reference sequence). This CDR3 is built from 12 residues. Here the CDR3 reads CYNGFSNQPQHF. CDR3 nucleotides: TGTTATAACGGGTTTAGCAATCAGCCCCAGCATTTT.

The chain has TRBV2 and TRBJ2-2; perhaps TRBD1 as D (6 bases). This CDR3 comprises 16 residues. CDR1 and CDR2 from the germline V gene are SNHLY and FYNNEI. V was cut by 7 bases and J by 4 bases, with 19 bases left in between. The CDR3 nucleotides read TGTGCCAGCATGGGGCTCACGGGGACAAGCACCGGGGAGCTGTTTTTT. Encoded protein: CASMGLTGTSTGELFF.

The chain recombines TRBV19 with TRBJ1-5; D gene uncertain. Germline V gives CDR1 LNHDA, CDR2 SQIVND (reference sequence). V lost 6 bases, J lost 7 bases, and 16 bases lay in between. The CDR3 extends over 14 amino acids. The CDR3 sequence: CASSPTDRRQPQHF. CDR3 DNA: TGTGCCAGTAGCCCGACCGACCGTCGCCAGCCCCAGCATTTT.

A few counts support this clone. V and J are TRBV4-2 and TRBJ2-7; no reliable D call. CDR1 and CDR2 from the germline V gene are LGHNA and YNFKEQ. Between the trimmed V and J ends, which lost 0 bases and 7 bases, there was a span of 16 bases. The length of the CDR3 is 15 residues. The DNA of the CDR3 is TGTGCCAGCAGCCAAGATATAATGACGGCTCTTGAGCAGTACTTC. It codes for CASSQDIMTALEQYF.

V gene TRBV5-8 combines with J gene TRBJ1-6, with 7 bases lining up with TRBD1. The CDR3 has 16 residues. In germline, CDR1 is SGHTS, CDR2 YDEGEE. Trimming removed 4 bases from V and 11 bases from J; junction bases left unmatched: 15. CDR3 sequence: CASSAVQGTTKPPLHF. The CDR3 DNA sequence: TGTGCCAGCAGCGCCGTACAGGGGACCACTAAACCACCCCTCCACTTT.

This clone appeared a single time. This rearrangement joins TRBV6-2 or TRBV6-3 to TRBJ2-7; 9 bases line up with TRBD1. Germline V gives CDR1 MNHEY, CDR2 SVGEGT. The J segment lost 1 base and the V segment lost 3 bases, leaving 4 bases of the junction unmatched. CDR3 length: 15 amino acids. The DNA for the CDR3 is TGTGCCAGCAGTTATATAGGGACAGGGTCCTACGAGCAGTACTTC. This codes for CASSYIGTGSYEQYF.

This clone is a singleton in its sample. This chain links TRBV5-1 with TRBJ2-3; D possibly corresponds to TRBD1 (6 bases). CDR1 is SGHRS and CDR2 is YFSETQ in the germline V gene. The CDR3 length is 16 residues. The germline V and J ends were trimmed by 4 bases and 2 bases, with 17 bases remaining between them. The CDR3 sequence: CASSPTGTQNTDTQYF. DNA of the CDR3: TGCGCCAGCAGCCCAACCGGGACACAGAACACAGATACGCAGTATTTT. Based on the CDR3 plus reference TRBV5-1 and TRBJ2-3, the full variable domain is KAGVTQTPRYLIKTRGQQVTLSCSPISGHRSVSWYQQTPGQGLQFLFEYFSETQRNKGNFPGRFSGRQFSNSRSEMNVSTLELGDSALYLCASSPTGTQNTDTQYFGPGTRLTVL.

This clone was found a few times. The J gene is TRBJ1-2, the V gene TRBV11-2; TRBD1 matches at 9 bases. CDR1 and CDR2 (germline): SGHAT, FQNNGV. The CDR3 contains 14 residues. With V trimmed by 4 bases and J by 4 bases, 4 bases remained unmatched. CDR3 sequence: CASSYTGGSYGYTF. The CDR3 DNA is TGTGCCAGCAGCTATACAGGGGGCTCCTATGGCTACACCTTC. Complete variable domain (other parts from reference TRBV11-2 and TRBJ1-2): EAGVAQSPRYKIIEKRQSVAFWCNPISGHATLYWYQQILGQGPKLLIQFQNNGVVDDSQLPKDRFSAERLKGVDSTLKIQPAKLEDSAVYLCASSYTGGSYGYTFGSGTRLTVV.

The gene calls are TRBV7-9 and TRBJ2-5; 9 positions match TRBD2. There are 15 residues in the CDR3. Germline V gives CDR1 SEHNR, CDR2 FQNEAQ (reference sequence). The trim removed 5 bases at V and 9 bases at J, leaving 13 bases unmatched. The CDR3 nucleotides are TGTGCCAGCAGCCCTAGTAGCGGGGGCTCTAGGGCCCAGTACTTC. Translating gives CASSPSSGGSRAQYF.

This clone was picked up a small number of times. This chain connects TRBV2 to TRBJ1-2, with TRBD1 matching over 9 bases. Germline V gene sequence: CDR1 SNHLY, CDR2 FYNNEI. The V segment lost 6 bases and the J segment 7 bases; nucleotides outside the gene matches: 6. CDR3 length equals 13 residues. CDR3 in DNA: TGTGCCAGCAGGTTTACAGGGGGCTCTGGCTACACCTTC. It encodes CASRFTGGSGYTF.

The gene calls are TRBV7-9 and TRBJ1-2; D ambiguous. The germline V and J ends were trimmed by 2 bases and 4 bases, with 17 bases remaining between them. Germline V lookup: CDR1 SEHNR, CDR2 FQNEAQ (reference sequence). The length of the CDR3 is 16 residues. DNA for the CDR3: TGTGCCAGCAGCTTATTTGTTACCAGCGGAGGCTATGGCTACACCTTC. It codes for CASSLFVTSGGYGYTF.